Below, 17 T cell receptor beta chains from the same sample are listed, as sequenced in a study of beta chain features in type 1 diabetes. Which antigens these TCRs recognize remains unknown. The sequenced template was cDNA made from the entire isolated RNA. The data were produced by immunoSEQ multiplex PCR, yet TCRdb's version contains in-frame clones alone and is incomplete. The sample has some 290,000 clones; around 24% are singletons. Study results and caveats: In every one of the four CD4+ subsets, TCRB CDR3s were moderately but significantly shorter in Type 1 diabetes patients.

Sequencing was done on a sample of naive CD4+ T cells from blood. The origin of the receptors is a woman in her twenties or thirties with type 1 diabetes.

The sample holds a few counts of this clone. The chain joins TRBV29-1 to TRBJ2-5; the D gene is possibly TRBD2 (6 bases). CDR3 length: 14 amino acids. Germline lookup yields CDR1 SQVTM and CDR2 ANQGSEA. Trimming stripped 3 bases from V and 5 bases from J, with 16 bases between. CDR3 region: CSVELGGGGETQYF. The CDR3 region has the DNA TGCAGCGTTGAGTTAGGAGGTGGGGGGGAGACCCAGTACTTC.

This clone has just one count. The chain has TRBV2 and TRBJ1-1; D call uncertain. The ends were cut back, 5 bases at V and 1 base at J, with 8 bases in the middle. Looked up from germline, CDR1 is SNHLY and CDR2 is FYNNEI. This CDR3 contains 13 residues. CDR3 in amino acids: CASSYTTNTEAFF. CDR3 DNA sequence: TGTGCCAGCAGTTACACAACGAACACTGAAGCTTTCTTT.

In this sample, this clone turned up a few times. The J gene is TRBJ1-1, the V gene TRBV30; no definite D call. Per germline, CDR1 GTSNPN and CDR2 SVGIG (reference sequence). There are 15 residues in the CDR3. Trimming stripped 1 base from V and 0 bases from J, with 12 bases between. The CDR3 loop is CAWSGSASMNTEAFF. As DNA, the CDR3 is TGTGCCTGGAGTGGATCAGCGTCTATGAACACTGAAGCTTTCTTT.

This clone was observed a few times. This chain's CDR3 is CASSEMGAGGYTF. CDR3 DNA: TGTGCCAGCAGTGAAATGGGGGCAGGAGGCTACACCTTC. The chain links TRBV25-1 to TRBJ1-2, with a possible D match to TRBD1 (6 bases). The germline V and J ends were trimmed by 2 bases and 8 bases, with 12 bases remaining between them. The CDR3 consists of 13 residues. CDR1 and CDR2 from the germline V gene are MGHDK and SYGVNS.

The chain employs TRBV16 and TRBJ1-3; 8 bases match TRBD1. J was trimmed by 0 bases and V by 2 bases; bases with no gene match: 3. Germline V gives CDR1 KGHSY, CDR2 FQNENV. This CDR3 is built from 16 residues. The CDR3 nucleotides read TGTGCCAGCAGCCAAGCGGGACAGGTCTCTGGAAACACCATATATTTT. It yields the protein CASSQAGQVSGNTIYF.

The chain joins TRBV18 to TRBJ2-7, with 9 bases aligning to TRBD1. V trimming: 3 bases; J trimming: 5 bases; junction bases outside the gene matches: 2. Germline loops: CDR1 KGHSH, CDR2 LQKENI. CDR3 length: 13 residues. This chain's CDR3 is CASSPGQGNEQYF. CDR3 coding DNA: TGTGCCAGCTCACCTGGACAGGGGAACGAGCAGTACTTC.

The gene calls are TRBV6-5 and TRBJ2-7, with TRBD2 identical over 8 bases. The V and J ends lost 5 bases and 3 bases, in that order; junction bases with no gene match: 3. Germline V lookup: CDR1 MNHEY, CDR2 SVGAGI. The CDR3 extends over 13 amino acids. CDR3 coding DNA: TGTGCCAGCAGTGGCGCGGGAGGCTACGAGCAGTACTTC. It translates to CASSGAGGYEQYF.

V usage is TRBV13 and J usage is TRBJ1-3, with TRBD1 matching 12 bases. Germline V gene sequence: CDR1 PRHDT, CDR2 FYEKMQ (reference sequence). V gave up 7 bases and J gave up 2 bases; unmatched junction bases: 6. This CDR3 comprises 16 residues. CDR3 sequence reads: CASTIRDRGPGNTIYF. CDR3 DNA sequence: TGTGCCAGCACCATCCGGGACAGGGGGCCTGGAAACACCATATATTTT.

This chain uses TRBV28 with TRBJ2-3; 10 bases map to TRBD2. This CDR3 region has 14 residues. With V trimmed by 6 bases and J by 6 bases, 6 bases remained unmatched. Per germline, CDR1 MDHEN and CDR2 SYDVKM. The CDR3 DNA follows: TGTGCCAGCAGGCTAGCGGGAGTGGGGGATACGCAGTATTTT. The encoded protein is CASRLAGVGDTQYF. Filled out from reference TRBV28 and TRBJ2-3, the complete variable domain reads DVKVTQSSRYLVKRTGEKVFLECVQDMDHENMFWYRQDPGLGLRLIYFSYDVKMKEKGDIPEGYSVSREKKERFSLILESASTNQTSMYLCASRLAGVGDTQYFGPGTRLTVL.

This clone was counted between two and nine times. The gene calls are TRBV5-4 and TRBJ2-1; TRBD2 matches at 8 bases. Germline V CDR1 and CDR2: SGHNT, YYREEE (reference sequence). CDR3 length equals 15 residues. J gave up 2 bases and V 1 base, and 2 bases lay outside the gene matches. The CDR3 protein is CASSLRREAYNEQFF. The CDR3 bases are TGTGCCAGCAGCTTGCGGCGGGAGGCCTACAATGAGCAGTTCTTC.

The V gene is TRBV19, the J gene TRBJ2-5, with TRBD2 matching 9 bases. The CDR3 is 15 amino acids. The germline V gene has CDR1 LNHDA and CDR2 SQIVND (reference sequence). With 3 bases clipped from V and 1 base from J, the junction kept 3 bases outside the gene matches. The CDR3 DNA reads TGTGCCAGTAGTATTTCGACTAGCGGCCAAGAGACCCAGTACTTC. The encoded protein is CASSISTSGQETQYF.

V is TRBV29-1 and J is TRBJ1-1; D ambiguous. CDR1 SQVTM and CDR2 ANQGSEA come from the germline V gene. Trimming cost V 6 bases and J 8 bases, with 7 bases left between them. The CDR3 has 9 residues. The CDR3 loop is CSVRGEAFF. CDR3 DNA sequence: TGCAGCGTAAGAGGAGAAGCTTTCTTT.

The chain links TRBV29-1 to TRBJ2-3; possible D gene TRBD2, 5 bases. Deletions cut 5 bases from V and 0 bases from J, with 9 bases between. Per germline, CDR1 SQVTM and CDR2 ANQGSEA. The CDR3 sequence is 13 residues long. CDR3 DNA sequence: TGCAGCGTTCACGGCGGGAGCACAGATACGCAGTATTTT. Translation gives CSVHGGSTDTQYF.

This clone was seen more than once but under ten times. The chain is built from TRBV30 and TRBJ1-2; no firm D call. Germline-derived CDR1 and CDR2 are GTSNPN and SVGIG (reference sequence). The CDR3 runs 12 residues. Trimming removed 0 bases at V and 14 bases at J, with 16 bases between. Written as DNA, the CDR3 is TGTGCCTGGAGTGTACGAGGTGCGCGGGATACCTTC. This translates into CAWSVRGARDTF.

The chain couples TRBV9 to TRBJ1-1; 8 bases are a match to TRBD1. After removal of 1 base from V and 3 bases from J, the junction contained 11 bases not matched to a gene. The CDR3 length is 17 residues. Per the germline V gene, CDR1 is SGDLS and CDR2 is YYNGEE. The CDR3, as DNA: TGTGCCAGCAGCGTAACAGGGGGAATCAGAGCGGACACTGAAGCTTTCTTT. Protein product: CASSVTGGIRADTEAFF.

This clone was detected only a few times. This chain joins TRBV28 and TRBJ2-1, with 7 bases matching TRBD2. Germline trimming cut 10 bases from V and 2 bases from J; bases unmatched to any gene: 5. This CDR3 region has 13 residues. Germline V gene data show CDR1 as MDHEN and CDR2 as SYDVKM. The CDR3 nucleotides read TGTGCCACCCACGGGGGGACCTACAATGAGCAGTTCTTC. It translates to CATHGGTYNEQFF. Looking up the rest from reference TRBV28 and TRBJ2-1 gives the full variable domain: DVKVTQSSRYLVKRTGEKVFLECVQDMDHENMFWYRQDPGLGLRLIYFSYDVKMKEKGDIPEGYSVSREKKERFSLILESASTNQTSMYLCATHGGTYNEQFFGPGTRLTVL.

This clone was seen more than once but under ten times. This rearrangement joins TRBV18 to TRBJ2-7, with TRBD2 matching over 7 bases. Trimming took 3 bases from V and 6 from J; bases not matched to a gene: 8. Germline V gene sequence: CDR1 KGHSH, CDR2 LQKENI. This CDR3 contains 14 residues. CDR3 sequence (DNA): TGTGCCAGCTCACCCACTGCGGGAGTGATCGAGCAGTACTTC. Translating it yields CASSPTAGVIEQYF.